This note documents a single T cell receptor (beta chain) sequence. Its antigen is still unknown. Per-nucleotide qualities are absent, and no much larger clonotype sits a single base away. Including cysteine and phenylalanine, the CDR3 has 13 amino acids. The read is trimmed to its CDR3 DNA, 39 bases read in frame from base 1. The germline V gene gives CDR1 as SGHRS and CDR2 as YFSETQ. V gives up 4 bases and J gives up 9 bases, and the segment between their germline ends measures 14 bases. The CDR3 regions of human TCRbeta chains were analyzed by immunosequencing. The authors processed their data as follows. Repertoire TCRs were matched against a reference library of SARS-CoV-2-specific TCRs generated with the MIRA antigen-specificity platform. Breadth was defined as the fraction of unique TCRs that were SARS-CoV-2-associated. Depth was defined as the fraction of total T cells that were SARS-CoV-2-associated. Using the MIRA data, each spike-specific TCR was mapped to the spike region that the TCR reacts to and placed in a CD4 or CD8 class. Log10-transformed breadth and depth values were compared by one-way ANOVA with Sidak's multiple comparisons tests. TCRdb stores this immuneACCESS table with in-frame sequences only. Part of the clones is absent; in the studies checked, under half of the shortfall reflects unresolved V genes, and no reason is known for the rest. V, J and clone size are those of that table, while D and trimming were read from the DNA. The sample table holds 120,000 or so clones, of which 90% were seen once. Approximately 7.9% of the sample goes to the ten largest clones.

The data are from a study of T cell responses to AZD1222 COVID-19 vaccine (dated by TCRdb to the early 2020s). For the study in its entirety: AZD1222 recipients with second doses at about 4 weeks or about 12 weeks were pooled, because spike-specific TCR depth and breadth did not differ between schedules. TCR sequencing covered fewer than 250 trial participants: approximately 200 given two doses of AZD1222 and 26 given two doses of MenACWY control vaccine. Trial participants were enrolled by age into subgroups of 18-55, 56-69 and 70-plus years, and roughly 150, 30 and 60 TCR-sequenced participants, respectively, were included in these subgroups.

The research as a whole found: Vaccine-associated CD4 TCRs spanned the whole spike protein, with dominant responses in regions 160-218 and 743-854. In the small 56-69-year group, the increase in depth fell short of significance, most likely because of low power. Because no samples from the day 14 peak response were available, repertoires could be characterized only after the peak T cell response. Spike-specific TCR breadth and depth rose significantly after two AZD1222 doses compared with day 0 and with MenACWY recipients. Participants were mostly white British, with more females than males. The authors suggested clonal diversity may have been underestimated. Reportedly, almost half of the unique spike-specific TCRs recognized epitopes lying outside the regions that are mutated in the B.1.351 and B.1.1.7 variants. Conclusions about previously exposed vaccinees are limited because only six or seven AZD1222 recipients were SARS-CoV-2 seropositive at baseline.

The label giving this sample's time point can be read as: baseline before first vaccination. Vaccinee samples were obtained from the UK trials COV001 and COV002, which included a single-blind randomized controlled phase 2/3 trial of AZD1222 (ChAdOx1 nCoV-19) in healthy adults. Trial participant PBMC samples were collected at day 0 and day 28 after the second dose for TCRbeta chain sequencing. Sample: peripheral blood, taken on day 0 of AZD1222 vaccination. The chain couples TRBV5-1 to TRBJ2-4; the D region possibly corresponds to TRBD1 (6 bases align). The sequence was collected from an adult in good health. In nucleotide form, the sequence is TGCGCCAGCAGCCCGGACAGACCCTTCATTCAGTACTTC. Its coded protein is CASSPDRPFIQYF. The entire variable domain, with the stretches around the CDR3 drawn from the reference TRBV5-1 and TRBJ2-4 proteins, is KAGVTQTPRYLIKTRGQQVTLSCSPISGHRSVSWYQQTPGQGLQFLFEYFSETQRNKGNFPGRFSGRQFSNSRSEMNVSTLELGDSALYLCASSPDRPFIQYFGAGTRLSVL.